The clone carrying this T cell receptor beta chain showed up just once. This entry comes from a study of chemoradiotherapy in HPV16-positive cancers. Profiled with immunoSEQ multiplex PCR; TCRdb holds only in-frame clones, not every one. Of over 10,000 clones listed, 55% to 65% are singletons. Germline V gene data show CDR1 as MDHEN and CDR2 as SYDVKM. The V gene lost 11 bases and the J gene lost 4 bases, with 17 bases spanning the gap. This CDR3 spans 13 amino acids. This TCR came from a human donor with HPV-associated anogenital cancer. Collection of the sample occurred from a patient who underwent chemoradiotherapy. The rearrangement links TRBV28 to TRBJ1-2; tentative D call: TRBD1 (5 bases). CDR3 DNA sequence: TGTGCCGGGAGAGACAGTACCAGCTATGGCTACACCTTC. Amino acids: CAGRDSTSYGYTF.